Below are 24 T cell receptor beta chains sequenced from a single sample in a study of T cell responses to AZD1222 COVID-19 vaccine. Measured with immunoSEQ multiplex PCR; TCRdb has only the in-frame clones, and not every one. The data contain 90,000 to 150,000 clones, 70% to 90% of them seen just once; the ten biggest clones take up 2.4%. The sequences come from peripheral blood, collected on day 0 of AZD1222 vaccination. The receptors stem from an adult in good health.

V gene TRBV4-1 combines with J gene TRBJ2-3; D gene unclear. V lost 2 bases and J lost 2, with 2 bases in between. Germline-derived CDR1 and CDR2 are MGHRA and YSYEKL. The CDR3 extends over 12 amino acids. The CDR3 nucleotides read TGCGCCAGCAGCCAACCCACAGATACGCAGTATTTT. Translated, it gives CASSQPTDTQYF.

The CDR3 DNA is TGTGCCAGCAGCATTTCTAGCGGGAGGGCCGACCAGTACTTC. It translates to CASSISSGRADQYF. The genes are TRBV7-3 and TRBJ2-5, with 12 bases fitting TRBD2. The CDR3 consists of 14 residues. V trimming: 5 bases; J trimming: 10 bases; junction bases outside the gene matches: 8. Germline V lookup: CDR1 SGHTA, CDR2 FQGTGA.

The chain joins TRBV30 to TRBJ2-7; D is tentatively TRBD1 or TRBD2 (6 bases each). Germline V gives CDR1 GTSNPN, CDR2 SVGIG (reference sequence). With 3 bases removed from V and 6 bases from J, the gap between germline ends came to 15 bases. This CDR3 has 13 amino acids. DNA for the CDR3: TGTGCCTGGAGCCACGGAGGGGGGCGCGAGCAGTACTTC. Residues: CAWSHGGGREQYF.

This rearrangement joins TRBV14 to TRBJ1-1; D ambiguous. Germline loops: CDR1 SGHDN, CDR2 FVKESK. The V and J ends lost 1 base and 0 bases respectively, with 9 bases between them. This CDR3 is built from 15 residues. Here the CDR3 reads CASSQVLTLNTEAFF. The CDR3 DNA follows: TGTGCCAGCAGCCAAGTACTCACACTGAACACTGAAGCTTTCTTT.

The chain carries TRBV6-2 or TRBV6-3 and TRBJ2-2; perhaps TRBD2 as D (6 bases). Between the trimmed V and J ends, which lost 2 bases and 4 bases, there was a span of 20 bases. Germline V gene data show CDR1 as MNHEY and CDR2 as SVGEGT. This CDR3 is 18 amino acids long. As DNA, the CDR3 is TGTGCCAGCAGTTACAACCATCCTGGAGGGGCGATCACCGGGGAGCTGTTTTTT. It translates to CASSYNHPGGAITGELFF.

The rearrangement joins TRBV5-4 to TRBJ2-1, with D possibly TRBD1 on 7 matching bases. CDR1 is SGHNT and CDR2 is YYREEE in the germline V gene (reference sequence). The CDR3 length is 16 residues. V lost 0 bases, J lost 6 bases, and 16 bases lay in between. CDR3 nucleotide sequence: TGTGCCAGCAGCTTGGGGGGGGCACAGGGGCCCAATGAGCAGTTCTTC. The encoded protein is CASSLGGAQGPNEQFF. Looking up the rest from reference TRBV5-4 and TRBJ2-1 gives the full variable domain: ETGVTQSPTHLIKTRGQQVTLRCSSQSGHNTVSWYQQALGQGPQFIFQYYREEENGRGNFPPRFSGLQFPNYSSELNVNALELDDSALYLCASSLGGAQGPNEQFFGPGTRLTVL.

The V gene is TRBV11-2, the J gene TRBJ1-3; D is possibly TRBD1 (5 bases). CDR1 is SGHAT and CDR2 is FQNNGV in the germline V gene. This CDR3 is built from 12 residues. Trimming took off 1 base at V and 9 bases at J, with 7 bases between the two ends. The CDR3 loop reads CASSLVTGTIYF. The CDR3 DNA reads as TGTGCCAGCAGCTTAGTTACAGGCACCATATATTTT.

The V gene is TRBV3-1 (or the pseudogene TRBV3-2), the J gene TRBJ1-1; the D is unclear. Trimming cost V 0 bases and J 7 bases, with 15 bases left between them. The CDR3 is 15 residues long. CDR1 is LGHDT, CDR2 YNNKEL, per germline (reference sequence). The CDR3 DNA reads TGTGCCAGCAGCCAAGAATCCTTTACTTGGGGTGAAGCTTTCTTT. It yields the protein CASSQESFTWGEAFF.

This sequence joins TRBV2 and TRBJ2-7, with a possible D match to TRBD1 (6 bases). The CDR3 is 13 amino acids. V lost 4 bases to trimming and J lost 1 base, with 8 bases between them. From germline, CDR1 is SNHLY and CDR2 FYNNEI. CDR3 sequence reads: CASSGGPSYEQYF. DNA for the CDR3: TGTGCCAGCAGTGGGGGGCCTTCCTACGAGCAGTACTTC.

The CDR3 here is CASSVGHTGELFF. For the CDR3, the DNA is TGTGCCAGCAGCGTAGGGCACACCGGGGAGCTGTTTTTT. V gene TRBV9 combines with J gene TRBJ2-2; no firm D call. V lost 0 bases to trimming and J lost 3 bases, with 3 bases between them. The germline V gene has CDR1 SGDLS and CDR2 YYNGEE. The CDR3 covers 13 residues. The full variable domain, rest sourced from reference TRBV9 and TRBJ2-2, is DSGVTQTPKHLITATGQRVTLRCSPRSGDLSVYWYQQSLDQGLQFLIQYYNGEERAKGNILERFSAQQFPDLHSELNLSSLELGDSALYFCASSVGHTGELFFGEGSRLTVL.

About this clone: Additional DNA sequences in this sample encode the identical CDR3. The gene calls are TRBV6-1 and TRBJ2-5; D may correspond to TRBD1 or TRBD2 (5 bases each). V was shortened by 3 bases and J by 5 bases, with 10 bases between the two germline ends. This CDR3 is built from 13 residues. Germline CDR1 is MNHNS and CDR2 is SASEGT. CDR3 sequence reads: CASSEVRGETQYF. The CDR3 DNA is TGTGCCAGCAGTGAGGTACGGGGCGAGACCCAGTACTTC.

The rearrangement links TRBV2 to TRBJ2-7, with 8 positions matching TRBD1. The CDR3 sequence is 13 residues long. Germline V lookup: CDR1 SNHLY, CDR2 FYNNEI. The trim removed 6 bases at V and 2 bases at J, leaving 3 bases unmatched. CDR3 amino acids: CASSRGQAYEQYF. In nucleotides, the CDR3 is TGTGCCAGCAGCAGGGGGCAGGCCTACGAGCAGTACTTC.

This clone was counted a few times. J is TRBJ2-5 and V is TRBV7-3; 13 bases align to TRBD2. The V segment lost 5 bases and the J segment 5 bases; nucleotides outside the gene matches: 5. The CDR3 is 15 residues long. Germline V gives CDR1 SGHTA, CDR2 FQGTGA. CDR3 sequence reads: CASSTGLAGRETQYF. The CDR3, as DNA: TGTGCCAGCAGCACGGGACTAGCGGGGAGGGAGACCCAGTACTTC. The full variable domain, with the rest looked up from reference TRBV7-3 and TRBJ2-5, is GAGVSQTPSNKVTEKGKYVELRCDPISGHTALYWYRQSLGQGPEFLIYFQGTGAADDSGLPNDRFFAVRPEGSVSTLKIQRTERGDSAVYLCASSTGLAGRETQYFGPGTRLLVL.

The rearrangement uses TRBV30 and TRBJ1-3; D remains unclear. Trimming took 2 bases from V and 2 from J, leaving 1 base between them. CDR1 GTSNPN and CDR2 SVGIG come from the germline V gene (reference sequence). CDR3 length: 11 amino acids. This CDR3 reads CAWSTGNTIYF. The CDR3 nucleotides are TGTGCCTGGAGTACTGGAAACACCATATATTTT.

The gene calls are TRBV19 and TRBJ1-4; 7 bases are a match to TRBD1. The CDR3 has 14 residues. The germline V gene encodes CDR1 LNHDA and CDR2 SQIVND (reference sequence). V shed 0 bases, J shed 8 bases, and the junction held 3 bases outside the gene matches. The CDR3 DNA reads TGTGCCAGTAGTATAGATGGGACAGTCGAAAAACTGTTTTTT. Translating it yields CASSIDGTVEKLFF.

The chain links TRBV5-4 to TRBJ1-2, with a possible D match to TRBD1 (5 bases). From germline, CDR1 is SGHNT and CDR2 YYREEE (reference sequence). The CDR3 is made up of 14 amino acids. The ends were cut back, 0 bases at V and 8 bases at J, with 14 bases in the middle. DNA for the CDR3: TGTGCCAGCAGCTTGGTAGGGCAGGGAGTAGGCTACACCTTC. Protein: CASSLVGQGVGYTF.

This clone was seen more than once but under ten times. The V call is TRBV30, the J call TRBJ2-1, with TRBD2 matching over 11 bases. J lost 9 bases, V lost 5 bases, and 12 bases had no gene match. Germline loops: CDR1 GTSNPN, CDR2 SVGIG (reference sequence). CDR3 size: 15 residues. CDR3 nucleotide sequence: TGTGCCTGGCTCCATCTAGCGGGAGGAATCGGTGAGCAGTTCTTC. This translates into CAWLHLAGGIGEQFF.

This clone turned up a few times. The V call is TRBV5-1, the J call TRBJ2-1, with D possibly being TRBD2 (6 bases). This CDR3 has 15 amino acids. Germline V gene lookup returns CDR1 SGHRS and CDR2 YFSETQ. Trimming took off 0 bases at V and 6 bases at J, with 13 bases between the two ends. DNA for the CDR3: TGCGCCAGCAGCTTGGGCACCTTTAGCGGCAATGAGCAGTTCTTC. Translated, it gives CASSLGTFSGNEQFF.

This sequence joins TRBV10-2 and TRBJ1-5, with 7 bases fitting TRBD1. The V segment lost 3 bases and the J segment 5 bases; nucleotides outside the gene matches: 7. The germline V gene has CDR1 WSHSY and CDR2 SAAADI. The CDR3 is 15 residues long. In nucleotides, the CDR3 is TGCGCCAGCAGTGACCGACAGGGATTCGATCAGCCCCAGCATTTT. This gives the protein CASSDRQGFDQPQHF.

This clone has a handful of counts. This chain joins TRBV13 and TRBJ1-2, with unresolved D. V gave up 5 bases and J gave up 4 bases, with 14 bases separating them. Germline V gives CDR1 PRHDT, CDR2 FYEKMQ (reference sequence). The CDR3 totals 14 residues. The DNA for the CDR3 is TGTGCCAGCAGCGGCCCCGGGGAACGCTATGGCTACACCTTC. Residues: CASSGPGERYGYTF.

The CDR3 sequence: CASSNPRDSRSYNSPLHF. The CDR3 nucleotides are TGTGCCAGCAGTAACCCACGGGACTCACGCTCCTATAATTCACCCCTCCACTTT. The chain has TRBV28 and TRBJ1-6, with D possibly matching TRBD1 (5 bases). V gave up 5 bases and J gave up 0 bases, with 17 bases separating them. The CDR3 totals 18 residues. In germline, CDR1 is MDHEN, CDR2 SYDVKM. Together with reference TRBV28 and TRBJ1-6, the CDR3 gives the full variable domain: DVKVTQSSRYLVKRTGEKVFLECVQDMDHENMFWYRQDPGLGLRLIYFSYDVKMKEKGDIPEGYSVSREKKERFSLILESASTNQTSMYLCASSNPRDSRSYNSPLHFGNGTRLTVT.

This clone was seen a handful of times. The chain combines TRBV4-2 with TRBJ2-2; 9 bases line up with TRBD2. Germline-derived CDR1 and CDR2 are LGHNA and YNFKEQ. The CDR3 is 17 amino acids. V lost 1 base and J lost 5; bases outside the gene matches: 8. The CDR3: CASSQGGRAGGTGELFF. The DNA for the CDR3 is TGTGCCAGCAGCCAAGGCGGGAGGGCCGGGGGAACCGGGGAGCTGTTTTTT.

Remarks on this clone: At one end, the junction sequence differs from germline, possibly due to a read error. The chain couples TRBV15 to TRBJ2-3; either TRBD1 or TRBD2 may supply D (7 bases each). Germline assignment: CDR1 LNHNV and CDR2 YYDKDF (reference sequence). The CDR3 has 16 amino acids. The CDR3 spells CATSRGGGSATDTQYF. Here the CDR3 DNA reads TGTGCCACCAGTAGAGGGGGCGGGAGTGCCACAGATACGCAGTATTTT.

This clone was counted between two and nine times. The rearrangement links TRBV5-1 to TRBJ2-6; TRBD1 aligns across 9 bases. The V segment lost 2 bases and the J segment 0 bases; nucleotides outside the gene matches: 6. CDR1 SGHRS and CDR2 YFSETQ come from the germline V gene. This CDR3 region has 18 residues. CDR3 sequence reads: CASSLDGTGNSGANVLTF. The DNA for the CDR3 is TGCGCCAGCAGCTTAGATGGGACAGGGAACTCTGGGGCCAACGTCCTGACTTTC.